A single TCR beta chain is shown here with its context. What it binds is unknown. The PCR contained 60 Vbeta and 13 Jbeta primers. Clones were read by immunoSEQ multiplex PCR, and TCRdb kept only the in-frame ones, dropping some. The data hold 150,000 or so clones, with 60% to 85% observed a single time. The sample originates from a study of cytomegalovirus exposure and HLA in healthy donors. Germline lookup yields CDR1 PRHDT and CDR2 FYEKMQ (reference sequence). J was trimmed by 7 bases and V by 5 bases; bases with no gene match: 8. This CDR3 has 14 amino acids. Study-level points and caveats: Beyond CMV serostatus, there was no information to go on about immune exposure. For most subjects, TCR beta sequences were reported to predict HLA-A and HLA-B alleles with accuracy. In a later analysis, productive TCRs from donors in an Asian-associated ancestry cluster reportedly carried fewer N-insertions than the cohort mean.

These donors counted as nominally healthy when sampled, but unrecorded immune exposures were likely. J is TRBJ2-1 and V is TRBV13; 7 positions agree with TRBD1. Input material: PBMCs. The receptor's source is a man aged 40-50 years in good health and CMV-seropositive. The CDR3 loop reads CASSHGQVGNEQFF. DNA for the CDR3: TGTGCCAGCAGCCACGGACAGGTTGGGAATGAGCAGTTCTTC.